These 30 T cell receptor beta chains were sequenced from one sample in a study of a mutant IDH1 vaccine in newly diagnosed glioma. The repertoire was sequenced with immunoSEQ multiplex PCR; TCRdb's copy has only in-frame clones and lacks some. The sample carries about 82,000 clones, roughly 85% recorded once. Time point defined: week 23, last vaccination. Topical imiquimod was applied with each vaccine dose, which held 300 ug of mutant IDH1 20-mer peptide. These TCRs are of unknown antigen specificity. Sample: PBMCs, taken from a glioma patient whose treatment included an IDH1 peptide vaccine. Every receptor here comes from a man in his thirties or forties with glioma. Some clones in this sample may be carry-over from other donors' samples.

The V and J genes are TRBV7-9 and TRBJ2-7, with 7 bases lining up with TRBD1. The length of the CDR3 is 15 residues. With 5 bases clipped from V and 2 bases from J, the junction kept 9 bases outside the gene matches. The V gene's germline CDR1 is SEHNR and CDR2 FQNEAQ (reference sequence). The CDR3 loop is CASSAPGQRPYEQYF. The CDR3 DNA follows: TGTGCCAGCAGCGCCCCGGGACAGAGGCCCTACGAGCAGTACTTC.

This rearrangement joins TRBV18 to TRBJ1-3; 7 positions agree with TRBD1. With 6 bases clipped from V and 9 bases from J, the junction kept 20 bases outside the gene matches. Germline CDR1 is KGHSH and CDR2 is LQKENI. This CDR3 contains 17 residues. The CDR3 loop reads CASSPQGDLQIGGTIYF. The CDR3 DNA reads TGTGCCAGCTCCCCCCAGGGGGACCTACAAATCGGAGGCACCATATATTTT.

The V gene is TRBV5-1, the J gene TRBJ1-2; no reliable D call. V was cut by 4 bases and J by 0 bases, with 10 bases left in between. From germline, CDR1 is SGHRS and CDR2 YFSETQ. This CDR3 has 14 residues. The CDR3 sequence is CASSEYLANYGYTF. In DNA form, the CDR3 reads TGCGCCAGCAGCGAGTACCTGGCTAACTATGGCTACACCTTC.

V usage is TRBV5-6 and J usage is TRBJ2-7; a weak D match, TRBD1 (5 bases). CDR3 length: 13 amino acids. V lost 4 bases and J lost 0, with 8 bases in between. Germline CDR1 and CDR2: SGHDT and YYEEEE. The CDR3 nucleotides are TGTGCCAGCAGCAAGGGGTCCTCCTACGAGCAGTACTTC. Translated, it gives CASSKGSSYEQYF.

The CDR3 region is CASSSPEVTYEQYF. The CDR3 nucleotides are TGTGCCAGCAGTTCCCCGGAGGTAACCTACGAGCAGTACTTC. The V gene is TRBV28, the J gene TRBJ2-7; TRBD2 might be the D (5 bases). Germline lookup yields CDR1 MDHEN and CDR2 SYDVKM. This CDR3 is 14 amino acids long. V shed 4 bases and J shed 2 bases, with 12 bases lying between them.

This chain joins TRBV30 and TRBJ2-2; TRBD2 agrees at 12 bases. The CDR3 is 16 residues long. J gave up 4 bases and V 2 bases, and 5 bases lay outside the gene matches. CDR1 is GTSNPN, CDR2 SVGIG, per germline (reference sequence). The DNA for the CDR3 is TGTGCCTGGAGTTCGGGACTAGCGGGTTTCACCGGGGAGCTGTTTTTT. This gives the protein CAWSSGLAGFTGELFF.

This chain connects TRBV4-1 to TRBJ2-7; 9 bases are shared with TRBD1. Germline trimming cut 4 bases from V and 6 bases from J; bases unmatched to any gene: 4. The CDR3 extends over 13 amino acids. Germline CDR1 MGHRA, CDR2 YSYEKL. For the CDR3, the DNA is TGCGCCAGCAGCCTCGGGACAGGGAGCGAGCAGTACTTC. This gives the protein CASSLGTGSEQYF.

The sample holds one count of this clone. The J gene is TRBJ1-1, the V gene TRBV14; 9 bases are a match to TRBD1. The germline CDR1 and CDR2 sequences are SGHDN and FVKESK. The CDR3 is made up of 15 amino acids. With 1 base clipped from V and 5 bases from J, the junction kept 5 bases outside the gene matches. CDR3 bases: TGTGCCAGCAGCCAAGCCCGGGGGACAGGGACTGAAGCTTTCTTT. Translation gives CASSQARGTGTEAFF.

The CDR3 region is CAWTNDAGGNTEAFF. CDR3 sequence (DNA): TGTGCCTGGACAAATGATGCGGGGGGGAACACTGAAGCTTTCTTT. The J gene is TRBJ1-1, the V gene TRBV30; tentatively, D is TRBD1 (5 bases). Trimming shortened V by 4 bases and J by 1 base, and 16 bases separated the two germline ends. Germline assignment: CDR1 GTSNPN and CDR2 SVGIG (reference sequence). The CDR3 is made up of 15 amino acids.

Comments on this clone: Additional DNA sequences in this sample encode the identical CDR3. The chain recombines TRBV30 with TRBJ2-5; perhaps TRBD1 as D (5 bases). From germline, CDR1 is GTSNPN and CDR2 SVGIG (reference sequence). This CDR3 spans 13 amino acids. V was clipped by 0 bases and J by 8 bases, with 13 bases between them. CDR3 sequence: CAWSVRIRETQYF. CDR3 DNA sequence: TGTGCCTGGAGTGTACGAATCAGGGAAACCCAGTACTTC.

The chain uses TRBV6-4 and TRBJ2-3; no clear D. The CDR3 runs to 14 residues. The V gene lost 4 bases and the J gene lost 3 bases, with 11 bases spanning the gap. CDR1 and CDR2 (germline): MRHNA, SNTAGT. The CDR3 spells CASSVEAKTDTQYF. The CDR3 nucleotides are TGTGCCAGCAGTGTTGAAGCTAAAACAGATACGCAGTATTTT.

The chain combines TRBV4-3 with TRBJ2-3; 7 bases align to TRBD2. The CDR3 is made up of 17 amino acids. Trimming removed 2 bases from V and 1 base from J; junction bases left unmatched: 9. Looked up from germline, CDR1 is LGHNA and CDR2 is YSLEER. This chain's CDR3 is CASSQYAGEWGTDTQYF. The CDR3 coding sequence is TGCGCCAGCAGCCAATATGCGGGGGAATGGGGCACAGATACGCAGTATTTT.

For the CDR3, the DNA is TGTGCCAGCAGTCTTAACCGGGACAGCAATTCCTACGAGCAGTACTTC. Its translation: CASSLNRDSNSYEQYF. V gene TRBV9 combines with J gene TRBJ2-7, with 7 bases lining up with TRBD1. The V gene end was trimmed by 5 bases and the J gene end by 1 base; junction bases not matched to a gene: 12. CDR3 length: 16 residues. Germline loops: CDR1 SGDLS, CDR2 YYNGEE.

This sequence joins TRBV7-9 and TRBJ1-5, with TRBD1 matching over 7 bases. This CDR3 has 14 amino acids. V lost 5 bases to trimming and J lost 5 bases; unmatched junction nucleotides: 6. Germline CDR1 is SEHNR and CDR2 is FQNEAQ (reference sequence). The CDR3 loop reads CASSHDRDYQPQHF. The CDR3 DNA reads as TGTGCCAGCAGCCACGACAGGGACTATCAGCCCCAGCATTTT.

The chain joins TRBV9 to TRBJ2-3; no clear D. Germline V gene lookup returns CDR1 SGDLS and CDR2 YYNGEE. The V and J ends lost 0 bases and 3 bases respectively, with 11 bases between them. The CDR3 contains 15 residues. This chain's CDR3 is CASSVATVGTDTQYF. CDR3 in DNA: TGTGCCAGCAGCGTAGCTACTGTCGGGACAGATACGCAGTATTTT.

This chain connects TRBV4-2 to TRBJ2-3, with 10 bases lining up with TRBD2. J lost 4 bases, V lost 0 bases, and 7 bases had no gene match. Germline values: CDR1 LGHNA, CDR2 YNFKEQ. The CDR3 has 17 residues. Here the CDR3 DNA reads TGTGCCAGCAGCCAAGAACTTCCAGCGGGGGGGTCAGATACGCAGTATTTT. Amino acid sequence: CASSQELPAGGSDTQYF.

The CDR3 DNA reads as TGTGCCAGCAGTGAATCCCTAGCGGGAGTCGGAGATACGCAGTATTTT. Translation: CASSESLAGVGDTQYF. The chain combines TRBV25-1 with TRBJ2-3, with 10 bases matching TRBD2. V trimming: 1 base; J trimming: 5 bases; junction bases outside the gene matches: 6. The CDR3 is made up of 16 amino acids. Per germline, CDR1 MGHDK and CDR2 SYGVNS.

The chain recombines TRBV29-1 with TRBJ2-1; no reliable D call. Germline assignment: CDR1 SQVTM and CDR2 ANQGSEA. The germline V and J ends were trimmed by 7 bases and 0 bases, with 13 bases remaining between them. CDR3 length: 14 residues. The chain's CDR3 is CSADQMSSYNEQFF. The CDR3 nucleotides are TGCAGCGCGGATCAGATGAGCTCCTACAATGAGCAGTTCTTC.

V gene TRBV29-1 combines with J gene TRBJ2-1, with 8 positions matching TRBD1. Germline lookup yields CDR1 SQVTM and CDR2 ANQGSEA. Trimming at V came to 6 bases and at J to 2 bases, leaving 6 bases not matched to a gene. The CDR3 consists of 14 residues. Here the CDR3 reads CSVVTGEPYNEQFF. As DNA, the CDR3 is TGCAGCGTGGTGACAGGGGAACCCTACAATGAGCAGTTCTTC.

The chain carries TRBV9 and TRBJ2-5; D perhaps matches TRBD2 (6 bases). CDR1 SGDLS and CDR2 YYNGEE come from the germline V gene. The CDR3 runs to 14 residues. The V end lost 0 bases, the J end lost 5 bases, and 11 bases lay between the germline ends. The CDR3 sequence: CASSVAGGAETQYF. CDR3 coding DNA: TGTGCCAGCAGCGTAGCTGGCGGGGCTGAGACCCAGTACTTC.

Concerning this clone itself: The junction does not match germline at one end; this may be a read error. Different DNA sequences within this sample yield the same CDR3. The CDR3 loop is CASSAQGRHGYTF. CDR3 DNA: TGTGCCAGTAGCGCACAGGGGCGACATGGCTACACCTTC. The chain uses TRBV9 and TRBJ1-2; 7 bases agree with TRBD1. The CDR3 consists of 13 residues. Germline V gene lookup returns CDR1 SGDLS and CDR2 YYNGEE.

This rearrangement joins TRBV19 to TRBJ2-7; 7 bases are a match to TRBD1. Unmatched junction bases numbered 9, after V lost 6 bases and J lost 7 bases. The CDR3 covers 13 residues. Germline V CDR1 and CDR2: LNHDA, SQIVND (reference sequence). CDR3 protein: CASSTDRVGEQYF. As DNA, the CDR3 is TGTGCCAGTAGCACTGACAGGGTTGGGGAGCAGTACTTC.

This rearrangement joins TRBV11-2 to TRBJ1-1; the D gene is possibly TRBD1 (5 bases). Deletions cut 5 bases from V and 8 bases from J, with 21 bases between. The CDR3 loop spans 15 amino acids. Germline V gives CDR1 SGHAT, CDR2 FQNNGV. The CDR3 bases are TGTGCCAGCAGCCAGAGGCGTGGGGCGTGGGCAGAAGCTTTCTTT. It translates to CASSQRRGAWAEAFF.

V usage is TRBV11-2 and J usage is TRBJ1-3, with D maybe TRBD1 (5 bases). Germline V gene sequence: CDR1 SGHAT, CDR2 FQNNGV. V was clipped by 5 bases and J by 0 bases, with 14 bases between them. CDR3 size: 16 residues. The chain's CDR3 is CASSPYRGPSGNTIYF. CDR3 sequence (DNA): TGTGCCAGCAGCCCATATAGGGGCCCCTCTGGAAACACCATATATTTT.

This sequence joins TRBV7-9 and TRBJ2-2; TRBD1 is a possible D gene (6 bases). CDR1 and CDR2 (germline): SEHNR, FQNEAQ (reference sequence). This CDR3 is built from 15 residues. V was pared by 1 base and J by 4 bases, with 10 bases between. In DNA, the CDR3 is TGTGCCAGCAGCTTAGGCGACAGGACCACCGGGGAGCTGTTTTTT. Translation: CASSLGDRTTGELFF.

This chain connects TRBV10-3 to TRBJ2-1; 16 nucleotides align to TRBD2. Looked up from germline, CDR1 is ENHRY and CDR2 is SYGVKD. The CDR3 contains 17 residues. With V trimmed by 8 bases and J by 9 bases, 13 bases remained unmatched. The chain's CDR3 is CAIGGLAGGPRPAEQFF. As DNA, the CDR3 is TGTGCCATCGGGGGACTAGCGGGAGGGCCAAGACCAGCTGAGCAGTTCTTC.

The chain recombines TRBV2 with TRBJ1-1; no clear D. The CDR3 totals 14 residues. Trimming pared 3 bases from V and 4 bases from J, leaving 12 bases between. Per the germline V gene, CDR1 is SNHLY and CDR2 is FYNNEI. This CDR3 reads CASSDSTRGTEAFF. In DNA, the CDR3 is TGTGCCAGCAGTGACAGTACCCGGGGCACTGAAGCTTTCTTT.

The J gene is TRBJ2-7, the V gene TRBV2; maybe TRBD2 (5 bases). The V gene lost 3 bases and the J gene lost 3 bases, with 6 bases spanning the gap. The germline CDR1 and CDR2 sequences are SNHLY and FYNNEI. The CDR3 is 12 amino acids. The CDR3 reads CASSERVYEQYF. CDR3 sequence (DNA): TGTGCCAGCAGTGAGCGGGTCTACGAGCAGTACTTC.

The chain links TRBV18 to TRBJ2-5, with 11 nucleotides matching TRBD1. V shed 6 bases, J shed 7 bases, and the junction held 13 bases outside the gene matches. The germline CDR1 and CDR2 sequences are KGHSH and LQKENI. The length of the CDR3 is 16 residues. CDR3 nucleotide sequence: TGTGCCAGCTCTTCTGGAGGACAGGGGGCTGTTGGGACCCAGTACTTC. Encoded protein: CASSSGGQGAVGTQYF. Together with reference TRBV18 and TRBJ2-5, the CDR3 gives the full variable domain: NAGVMQNPRHLVRRRGQEARLRCSPMKGHSHVYWYRQLPEEGLKFMVYLQKENIIDESGMPKERFSAEFPKEGPSILRIQQVVRGDSAAYFCASSSGGQGAVGTQYFGPGTRLLVL.

V usage is TRBV11-1 and J usage is TRBJ2-7; D is ambiguous. V lost 1 base to trimming and J lost 2 bases, with 3 bases between them. The V gene's germline CDR1 is SGHAT and CDR2 FQDESV (reference sequence). This CDR3 has 12 residues. In DNA form, the CDR3 reads TGTGCCAGCAGCTTAGGGACCTACGAGCAGTACTTC. Protein: CASSLGTYEQYF.